A single T cell receptor beta chain is shown here with its context. Some clones are missing from TCRdb's copy, which holds only in-frame ones; the method was immunoSEQ multiplex PCR. The table shows about 150,000 clones, with 80% to 90% occurring only once. Trimming cost V 6 bases and J 10 bases, with 13 bases left between them. Germline V lookup: CDR1 SNHLY, CDR2 FYNNEI. The CDR3 is 12 residues long. The sample originates from a study of control samples from healthy donors and cancer patients. The sequence was collected from a man aged 18 to 35 in good health. The rearrangement uses TRBV2 and TRBJ2-1, with D perhaps matching TRBD1 (6 bases). The sequenced sample consisted of blood. CDR3 residues: CASSPDRFEQFF. Here the CDR3 DNA reads TGTGCCAGCAGCCCTGACAGGTTCGAGCAGTTCTTC.